The 9 T cell receptor beta chains presented below share a single source sample, sequenced in a study of blood T cell repertoires in COVID-19. Profiling relied on immunoSEQ multiplex PCR, and the TCRdb table lists in-frame clones only, not all of them. The sample shows approximately 170,000 clones, about 86% of them seen only once. The sequenced sample was peripheral blood. These receptors were taken from a woman aged 70-85 years with acute or convalescent COVID-19.

This chain uses TRBV27 with TRBJ1-4; D is uncertain. Germline assignment: CDR1 MNHEY and CDR2 SMNVEV (reference sequence). V was clipped by 7 bases and J by 1 base, with 7 bases between them. This CDR3 is 13 amino acids long. CDR3 in DNA: TGTGCCAGCATGCGACTAACTAATGAAAAACTGTTTTTT. Protein sequence: CASMRLTNEKLFF.

The rearrangement joins TRBV7-2 to TRBJ1-1; a weak D match, TRBD1 (6 bases). The ends were cut back, 5 bases at V and 4 bases at J, with 17 bases in the middle. The germline CDR1 and CDR2 sequences are SGHTA and FQGNSA. This CDR3 has 15 residues. CDR3 region: CASSRSGGLVTEAFF. The CDR3 DNA reads TGTGCCAGCAGCCGCAGCGGGGGGCTGGTCACTGAAGCTTTCTTT.

The genes are TRBV4-1 and TRBJ1-5; 7 bases map to TRBD1. Germline V gene sequence: CDR1 MGHRA, CDR2 YSYEKL. J gave up 6 bases and V 0 bases, and 11 bases lay outside the gene matches. The CDR3 sequence is 17 residues long. This chain's CDR3 is CASSQDMGQIFSQPQHF. The CDR3, as DNA: TGCGCCAGCAGCCAAGATATGGGACAGATTTTCAGTCAGCCCCAGCATTTT.

This chain links TRBV5-1 with TRBJ1-1, with TRBD1 as a possible D gene (6 bases). CDR1 and CDR2 (germline): SGHRS, YFSETQ. The CDR3 covers 16 residues. Trimming took 1 base from V and 0 from J, leaving 13 bases between them. CDR3 sequence: CASSLTAGEVNTEAFF. The CDR3 nucleotides are TGCGCCAGCAGCTTGACGGCAGGGGAAGTGAACACTGAAGCTTTCTTT.

This sequence joins TRBV28 and TRBJ1-3; 7 bases match TRBD1. J lost 2 bases, V lost 6 bases, and 22 bases had no gene match. The CDR3 runs to 20 residues. Germline CDR1 MDHEN, CDR2 SYDVKM. CDR3 amino acids: CASSTIDRVRSLVPGNTIYF. The CDR3 DNA is TGTGCCAGCAGCACCATAGACAGGGTCAGGAGCCTCGTGCCTGGAAACACCATATATTTT.

The rearrangement joins TRBV18 to TRBJ1-4; D unclear. Germline V gene lookup returns CDR1 KGHSH and CDR2 LQKENI. This CDR3 comprises 15 residues. V gave up 3 bases and J gave up 3 bases, with 11 bases separating them. CDR3 amino acids: CASSPNGRPNEKLFF. The CDR3 nucleotides read TGTGCCAGCTCACCCAATGGCAGGCCTAATGAAAAACTGTTTTTT.

This clone was seen once. J is TRBJ1-2 and V is TRBV15, with D perhaps TRBD1 (5 bases). V gave up 0 bases and J gave up 1 base, with 12 bases separating them. CDR1 and CDR2 from the germline V gene are LNHNV and YYDKDF (reference sequence). This CDR3 contains 16 residues. The CDR3 sequence is CATSRDLQVDNYGYTF. The CDR3 DNA reads as TGTGCCACCAGCAGAGATCTACAGGTAGATAACTATGGCTACACCTTC.

The J gene is TRBJ1-5, the V gene TRBV14, with D uncertain. V gave up 1 base and J gave up 0 bases, with 19 bases separating them. Germline V gene sequence: CDR1 SGHDN, CDR2 FVKESK. The CDR3 has 19 residues. In DNA, the CDR3 is TGTGCCAGCAGCCAAGTTGAGAATTCGATCTTATATAGCAATCAGCCCCAGCATTTT. Protein product: CASSQVENSILYSNQPQHF.

The chain recombines TRBV19 with TRBJ2-7; maybe TRBD1 (6 bases). Per germline, CDR1 LNHDA and CDR2 SQIVND (reference sequence). This CDR3 contains 14 residues. The germline V and J ends were trimmed by 3 bases and 0 bases, with 9 bases remaining between them. CDR3 bases: TGTGCCAGTAGTATTGACAGGAACTCCTACGAGCAGTACTTC. Its protein product is CASSIDRNSYEQYF.